This TCR beta chain was documented in a study of cytomegalovirus exposure and HLA in healthy donors. The CDR3 runs 15 residues. With 4 bases removed from V and 5 bases from J, the gap between germline ends came to 17 bases. Germline V gene data show CDR1 as SGHVS and CDR2 as FQNEAQ. Comment on this clone: The antigen is unknown.

The method was immunoSEQ multiplex PCR; TCRdb's version includes in-frame clones alone and lacks a portion of them. The sample has around 52,000 clones; more than 80% are singletons. Study observations and caveats: There were a few CMV-associated chains whose specificity for CMV antigens was confirmed in vitro.

This chain links TRBV7-8 with TRBJ1-2; tentatively, D is TRBD1 (5 bases). The sequenced sample consisted of PBMCs. This sequence was found in a woman younger than 35 in good health and CMV-seronegative. The CDR3 loop is CASSSNGATGYGYTF. The CDR3 DNA follows: TGTGCCAGCAGCTCCAATGGGGCGACCGGTTATGGCTACACCTTC.